This T cell receptor (beta chain) was captured by sequencing in a study of T cell repertoires in cytomegalovirus infection. Overall study context: Shared public TCR beta signatures pointed to both CMV infection and a matching HLA type.

Germline assignment: CDR1 SGHTA and CDR2 FQGNSA. V was cut by 0 bases and J by 4 bases, with 12 bases left in between. The CDR3 is 15 amino acids. TCRdb passed the reads through MiXCR, listing each CDR3 protein once. Here the sample spans 200,000 to 300,000 distinct CDR3 sequences, approximately 8.3% being singletons. This receptor was taken from a human donor in good health (CMV status not recorded). Some clones in this sample may be carry-over from other donors' samples. Sequencing was performed on PBMCs. This chain links TRBV7-2 with TRBJ1-2, with TRBD1 as a possible D gene (5 bases). The DNA of the CDR3 is TGTGCCAGCAGCTTAGCGGGCAGGGCAATCTATGGCTACACCTTC. Protein sequence: CASSLAGRAIYGYTF.